These 18 T cell receptor beta chains share one sample of origin, sequenced in a study of T-cell memory formation after mild COVID-19. TCRdb reprocessed the 5' RACE reads via MiXCR and lists one record per CDR3 protein. This sample has about 470,000 distinct CDR3 sequences, with roughly 23% found just once. The source material was PBMCs or a T cell subset sorted from them (not recorded which). Receptors were obtained from an adult woman who had mild COVID-19 (a few samples of this study predate the infection). Cell type and time point are not known.

There are a few counts of this clonotype. The genes are TRBV3-1 and TRBJ1-3; D not certain. The CDR3 totals 14 residues. The V gene lost 0 bases and the J gene lost 7 bases, with 10 bases spanning the gap. Germline values: CDR1 LGHDT, CDR2 YNNKEL (reference sequence). The CDR3: CASSQEGRRNTIYF. As DNA, the CDR3 is TGTGCCAGCAGCCAAGAAGGAAGGAGGAACACCATATATTTT.

V gene TRBV6-6 combines with J gene TRBJ2-1; D is undetermined. V gave up 0 bases and J gave up 5 bases, with 11 bases separating them. From germline, CDR1 is MNHNY and CDR2 SVGAGI (reference sequence). This CDR3 comprises 15 residues. DNA of the CDR3: TGTGCCAGCAGTTACTCGGTGCAGACAAACAATGAGCAGTTCTTC. This encodes CASSYSVQTNNEQFF.

This clonotype was picked up a small number of times. V usage is TRBV19 and J usage is TRBJ2-1, with 10 bases fitting TRBD2. Trimming removed 7 bases from V and 9 bases from J; junction bases left unmatched: 6. Per germline, CDR1 LNHDA and CDR2 SQIVND (reference sequence). The CDR3 loop spans 13 amino acids. The CDR3 DNA is TGTGCCAGTACACAGCGGGGGGGCCTTGAGCAGTTCTTC. Translation: CASTQRGGLEQFF.

Ten or more counts support this clonotype. V and J are TRBV21-1 and TRBJ2-1; the table names TRBD1, a call not compared with the DNA. TRBV21-1 is noted as a pseudogene. There are 16 residues in the CDR3. CDR3 sequence: CASSKCPWKGEDEQFF. The CDR3, as DNA: TGTGCCAGCAGCAAATGCCCCTGGAAGGGCGAAGATGAGCAGTTCTTC.

The chain employs TRBV9 and TRBJ2-7; D is undetermined. The germline V gene has CDR1 SGDLS and CDR2 YYNGEE. Trimming shortened V by 0 bases and J by 0 bases, and 13 bases separated the two germline ends. The CDR3 has 16 amino acids. Written as DNA, the CDR3 is TGTGCCAGCAGCGTAGGTAGTAATATAGCCTCCTACGAGCAGTACTTC. It encodes CASSVGSNIASYEQYF. The entire variable domain, with the rest obtained from reference TRBV9 and TRBJ2-7, is as follows: DSGVTQTPKHLITATGQRVTLRCSPRSGDLSVYWYQQSLDQGLQFLIQYYNGEERAKGNILERFSAQQFPDLHSELNLSSLELGDSALYFCASSVGSNIASYEQYFGPGTRLTVT.

DNA of the CDR3: TGTGCCACCAGCAGAGATCTAAGGACAGTCGGGAATCAGCCCCAGCATTTT. Translating it yields CATSRDLRTVGNQPQHF. The chain links TRBV15 to TRBJ1-5, with D perhaps TRBD1 (6 bases). Trimming removed 0 bases at V and 4 bases at J, with 16 bases between. The CDR3 sequence is 17 residues long. Germline-derived CDR1 and CDR2 are LNHNV and YYDKDF (reference sequence).

The gene calls are TRBV16 and TRBJ2-7; 9 positions agree with TRBD1. The CDR3 contains 17 residues. Per the germline V gene, CDR1 is KGHSY and CDR2 is FQNENV. V lost 3 bases to trimming and J lost 4 bases; unmatched junction nucleotides: 13. The CDR3 DNA is TGTGCCAGCAGCCAGCCCGGGCCGCGGACAGGGGAGTACGAGCAGTACTTC. This translates into CASSQPGPRTGEYEQYF. Using reference TRBV16 and TRBJ2-7 for the parts outside the CDR3, the full variable domain is GEEVAQTPKHLVRGEGQKAKLYCAPIKGHSYVFWYQQVLKNEFKFLISFQNENVFDETGMPKERFSAKCLPNSPCSLEIQATKLEDSAVYFCASSQPGPRTGEYEQYFGPGTRLTVT.

This clonotype turned up a few times. V gene TRBV4-1 combines with J gene TRBJ2-3; TRBD2 agrees at 12 bases. This CDR3 is built from 17 residues. V lost 0 bases, J lost 11 bases, and 12 bases stayed unmatched. Germline V gene data show CDR1 as MGHRA and CDR2 as YSYEKL. DNA of the CDR3: TGCGCCAGCAGCCAAGATGTACCTAGCGGGGGGGGCGAGAGGCAGTATTTT. Translating gives CASSQDVPSGGGERQYF.

This clonotype was counted only a few times. The chain is built from TRBV7-3 and TRBJ2-2; either TRBD1 or TRBD2 may supply D (5 bases each). Germline V gives CDR1 SGHTA, CDR2 FQGTGA. The CDR3 totals 16 residues. The V end lost 0 bases, the J end lost 0 bases, and 8 bases lay between the germline ends. The CDR3 is CASSLTGRSNTGELFF. The DNA for the CDR3 is TGTGCCAGCAGCTTAACGGGACGGTCGAACACCGGGGAGCTGTTTTTT.

The CDR3 region is CASSETSGGAEAGELFF. In DNA, the CDR3 is TGTGCCAGCAGCGAGACTAGCGGGGGGGCCGAAGCCGGGGAGCTGTTTTTT. V and J are TRBV9 and TRBJ2-2; 14 positions match TRBD2. The junction had 7 bases not matched to a gene; V was cut back by 3 bases and J by 6 bases. CDR1 SGDLS and CDR2 YYNGEE come from the germline V gene. The CDR3 has 17 residues.

The chain carries TRBV5-1 and TRBJ2-7; TRBD2 might be the D (6 bases). Germline V lookup: CDR1 SGHRS, CDR2 YFSETQ. V dropped 2 bases and J dropped 2 bases, with 14 bases sitting between them. This CDR3 contains 15 residues. The CDR3 DNA is TGCGCCAGCAGCTTCGAAATAGGAGGGGCCTACGAGCAGTACTTC. Translation gives CASSFEIGGAYEQYF.

This clonotype was observed a few times. J is TRBJ1-2 and V is TRBV6-5, with D possibly matching TRBD1 (6 bases). Trimming cost V 2 bases and J 4 bases, with 11 bases left between them. This CDR3 has 14 residues. Germline values: CDR1 MNHEY, CDR2 SVGAGI. CDR3 DNA sequence: TGTGCCAGCAGTTACGGAGGGGGAGGCTATGGCTACACCTTC. Translated, it gives CASSYGGGGYGYTF.

Only a few counts were recorded for this clonotype. The chain is built from TRBV12-5 and TRBJ2-1; no firm D call. This CDR3 is built from 14 residues. CDR1 and CDR2 from the germline V gene are LGHNT and FRNRAP. The V end lost 1 base, the J end lost 3 bases, and 7 bases lay between the germline ends. The DNA of the CDR3 is TGTGCTAGTGGTTTGGGCCCCGTCTACAATGAGCAGTTCTTC. Translating it yields CASGLGPVYNEQFF. Based on the CDR3 plus reference TRBV12-5 and TRBJ2-1, the full variable domain is DARVTQTPRHKVTEMGQEVTMRCQPILGHNTVFWYRQTMMQGLELLAYFRNRAPLDDSGMPKDRFSAEMPDATLATLKIQPSEPRDSAVYFCASGLGPVYNEQFFGPGTRLTVL.

This clonotype has only a few counts. CDR3 in DNA: TGTGCCAGCAGCCGGGACAGGCCTCCCTACGAGCAGTACTTC. Protein product: CASSRDRPPYEQYF. The chain employs TRBV12-3 or TRBV12-4 and TRBJ2-7; 8 bases fit TRBD1. The trim removed 6 bases at V and 2 bases at J, leaving 6 bases unmatched. This CDR3 has 14 residues.

This rearrangement joins TRBV3-1 to TRBJ1-2, with TRBD1 matching 11 bases. CDR3 length: 15 amino acids. Germline V lookup: CDR1 LGHDT, CDR2 YNNKEL (reference sequence). V shed 4 bases and J 5 bases; nucleotides not matched to a gene: 6. CDR3 in amino acids: CASSPDRGPGYGYTF. The CDR3 DNA is TGTGCCAGCAGCCCGGACAGGGGGCCGGGGTATGGCTACACCTTC. Filled out from reference TRBV3-1 and TRBJ1-2, the complete variable domain reads DTAVSQTPKYLVTQMGNDKSIKCEQNLGHDTMYWYKQDSKKFLKIMFSYNNKELIINETVPNRFSPKSPDKAHLNLHINSLELGDSAVYFCASSPDRGPGYGYTFGSGTRLTVV.

The rearrangement uses TRBV3-1 and TRBJ2-3; 13 positions match TRBD2. The germline V gene encodes CDR1 LGHDT and CDR2 YNNKEL (reference sequence). The CDR3 is 16 residues long. The J segment lost 5 bases and the V segment lost 2 bases, leaving 4 bases of the junction unmatched. CDR3 nucleotide sequence: TGTGCCAGCAGCCAAAGACTAGCGGGAGGTCAAGATACGCAGTATTTT. Protein: CASSQRLAGGQDTQYF.

This CDR3 reads CASSQDLGARGKGQPQHF. The CDR3 DNA is TGCGCCAGCAGCCAAGACTTGGGAGCCAGGGGCAAAGGTCAGCCCCAGCATTTT. This rearrangement joins TRBV4-1 to TRBJ1-5, with D maybe TRBD1 (6 bases). CDR1 is MGHRA, CDR2 YSYEKL, per germline. The CDR3 is made up of 18 amino acids. V was pared by 0 bases and J by 6 bases, with 21 bases between.

The rearrangement links TRBV20-1 to TRBJ1-5, with a possible D match to TRBD1 (6 bases). With 3 bases removed from V and 7 bases from J, the gap between germline ends came to 16 bases. This CDR3 has 14 amino acids. Per the germline V gene, CDR1 is DFQATT and CDR2 is SNEGSKA (reference sequence). In DNA form, the CDR3 reads TGCAGTGCTAGTTCCTTTGCACAGGGACAGCCCCAGCATTTT. Its translation: CSASSFAQGQPQHF.